The present entry profiles one T cell receptor (beta chain) with its context. Its antigen is unidentified. Germline V gene lookup returns CDR1 SGDLS and CDR2 YYNGEE. The CDR3 runs 16 residues. V dropped 4 bases and J dropped 3; count of bases not matched to a gene: 10. This sample is part of a study of T cell responses to AZD1222 COVID-19 vaccine. The study's findings and limits: Possibly, clonal diversity was underestimated; donors were largely white British and included more females. Targeting of unmutated variant regions was reportedly seen in nearly half of spike-specific TCRs.

Using immunoSEQ multiplex PCR, the repertoire was profiled, and TCRdb retains in-frame clones only, with some absent. The sample holds 100,000 to 150,000 clones; approximately 90% are singletons and the top ten take about 3%. This clonotype was sampled from an adult who received the AZD1222 COVID-19 vaccine. The input for sequencing was peripheral blood, taken 28 days after the second AZD1222 dose. The chain couples TRBV9 to TRBJ2-1, with 7 bases that match TRBD1. CDR3 residues: CASSPPTGTGYNEQFF. In nucleotides, the CDR3 is TGTGCCAGCAGCCCCCCGACAGGGACGGGCTACAATGAGCAGTTCTTC.